The TCR beta chain under discussion was sequenced for a study of CXCR3-negative and CXCR3-positive naive CD8 T cells. UMI labels and 5' RACE were used to prepare the TRB cDNA libraries. TCRdb re-called the 5' RACE reads and shows each CDR3 protein once, DNA omitted. In total, the table holds 50,000 to 75,000 distinct CDR3 sequences. General study points: After cryopreservation, expression of CXCR3 was partially reduced, and most assays were run with fresh PBMCs.

The CDR3 has 14 residues. CDR1 and CDR2 from the germline V gene are SGHTA and FQGTGA. Concerning this clonotype: The antigen is not known.

The sample consisted of naive CXCR3- CD8+ T cells from blood. Subset denoted: CD45RO-CCR7+CD27+CD95- naive CD8+ T cells lacking CXCR3 (TNR3-). The rearrangement links TRBV7-3 to TRBJ1-2; there is no DNA to check the TCRdb D call of TRBD1. The sequence was collected from a human donor in good health. Some clones in this sample may be carry-over from other donors' samples. CDR3 in amino acids: CASSLAGQNYGYTF.